Presented here are 27 T cell receptor beta chains from one specimen sequenced in a study of siplizumab effects on memory and regulatory T cells. Some clones are missing from TCRdb's copy, which holds only in-frame ones; the method was immunoSEQ multiplex PCR. The sample has roughly 100,000 clones; roughly 92% are singletons. The source material was CD4+ T cells sorted from blood. Receptors originate from a human donor in good health.

V gene TRBV30 combines with J gene TRBJ1-5; D might be TRBD1 (6 bases). Between the trimmed V and J ends, which lost 2 bases and 6 bases, there was a span of 11 bases. This CDR3 is built from 13 residues. CDR1 and CDR2 from the germline V gene are GTSNPN and SVGIG (reference sequence). The CDR3 here is CAWSRGGTQPQHF. The CDR3 nucleotides are TGTGCCTGGAGTAGGGGGGGGACTCAGCCCCAGCATTTT.

V usage is TRBV11-2 and J usage is TRBJ2-6; D call uncertain. Germline CDR1 reads SGHAT; CDR2 reads FQNNGV. CDR3 size: 16 residues. V lost 4 bases and J lost 0, with 10 bases in between. The DNA of the CDR3 is TGTGCCAGCAGCTCGTATACTTTCTCTGGGGCCAACGTCCTGACTTTC. It translates to CASSSYTFSGANVLTF.

The chain couples TRBV30 to TRBJ2-1; a possible D gene is TRBD1 (6 bases). The CDR3 has 14 residues. Between the trimmed V and J ends, which lost 7 bases and 9 bases, there was a span of 22 bases. Per the germline V gene, CDR1 is GTSNPN and CDR2 is SVGIG (reference sequence). The CDR3: CASELGAPAGEQFF. In DNA, the CDR3 is TGTGCCTCCGAACTGGGGGCTCCTGCGGGTGAGCAGTTCTTC.

The sample holds one count of this clone. CDR3 nucleotides: TGTGCCAGCCAGGGTCTGGGCGAGCAGTACTTC. This sequence encodes CASQGLGEQYF. V and J are TRBV10-3 and TRBJ2-7; weak D call: TRBD1 (5 bases). The CDR3 covers 11 residues. V was trimmed by 10 bases and J by 6 bases, leaving 13 bases between them. The V gene's germline CDR1 is ENHRY and CDR2 SYGVKD.

This clone has just one count. The V and J genes are TRBV6-6 and TRBJ1-5; perhaps TRBD1 as D (5 bases). The V gene's germline CDR1 is MNHNY and CDR2 SVGAGI (reference sequence). V lost 2 bases to trimming and J lost 4 bases, with 9 bases between them. This CDR3 spans 14 amino acids. The CDR3 sequence is CASSYSRVNQPQHF. DNA of the CDR3: TGTGCCAGCAGTTACAGCAGGGTTAATCAGCCCCAGCATTTT.

V is TRBV7-3 and J is TRBJ2-1; D not resolved. The length of the CDR3 is 16 residues. Trimming cost V 5 bases and J 1 base, with 15 bases left between them. Germline lookup yields CDR1 SGHTA and CDR2 FQGTGA. The CDR3 nucleotides are TGTGCCAGCAGCCCGAGAGCCAATCCTTCCTACAATGAGCAGTTCTTC. This encodes CASSPRANPSYNEQFF.

This sequence joins TRBV6-5 and TRBJ2-3, with 8 bases lining up with TRBD2. The length of the CDR3 is 13 residues. The junction had 5 bases not matched to a gene; V was cut back by 10 bases and J by 2 bases. Germline V gene sequence: CDR1 MNHEY, CDR2 SVGAGI. This CDR3 is CATSGSNTDTQYF. The CDR3 DNA reads as TGTGCCACCAGCGGGAGTAACACAGATACGCAGTATTTT.

V gene TRBV30 combines with J gene TRBJ1-3; D remains unclear. Trimming cost V 2 bases and J 0 bases, with 5 bases left between them. The length of the CDR3 is 13 residues. Germline CDR1 GTSNPN, CDR2 SVGIG (reference sequence). In DNA form, the CDR3 reads TGTGCCTGGAGTAGGTTCTCTGGAAACACCATATATTTT. Translation: CAWSRFSGNTIYF. Based on the CDR3 plus reference TRBV30 and TRBJ1-3, the full variable domain is SQTIHQWPATLVQPVGSPLSLECTVEGTSNPNLYWYRQAAGRGLQLLFYSVGIGQISSEVPQNLSASRPQDRQFILSSKKLLLSDSGFYLCAWSRFSGNTIYFGEGSWLTVV.

J is TRBJ2-5 and V is TRBV10-3, with D possibly matching TRBD2 (7 bases). This CDR3 region has 15 residues. Germline CDR1 is ENHRY and CDR2 is SYGVKD. V lost 7 bases, J lost 2 bases, and 17 bases lay in between. CDR3 sequence: CAIKGGGGQQETQYF. The CDR3 coding sequence is TGTGCCATCAAGGGAGGGGGAGGCCAGCAAGAGACCCAGTACTTC.

The chain has TRBV6-1 and TRBJ2-1; D possibly corresponds to TRBD1 (6 bases). V dropped 3 bases and J dropped 4 bases, with 16 bases sitting between them. CDR3 length: 16 amino acids. The V gene's germline CDR1 is MNHNS and CDR2 SASEGT. CDR3 in amino acids: CASSDHREGGYNEQFF. CDR3 bases: TGTGCCAGCAGTGATCACAGGGAAGGGGGATACAATGAGCAGTTCTTC.

As concerns this clone: The germline gene is not matched at one end of the junction; a read error may be the cause. The same CDR3 can be traced to other DNA sequences in this sample. The gene calls are TRBV9 and TRBJ2-2; the D is unclear. CDR1 is SGDLS and CDR2 is YYNGEE in the germline V gene. This CDR3 has 17 residues. In DNA form, the CDR3 reads TGCGCCAGCAGTGCCCGGACGGCGACCTCGAACACCGGGGAGCTGTTTTTT. It yields the protein CASSARTATSNTGELFF.

This chain uses TRBV5-5 with TRBJ1-2, with D tentatively TRBD1 (6 bases). V shed 4 bases and J shed 5 bases, with 15 bases lying between them. This CDR3 comprises 14 residues. Germline V gene sequence: CDR1 SGHKS, CDR2 YYEKEE (reference sequence). CDR3 nucleotide sequence: TGTGCCAGCAGCAAAGCAGGGGACATATATGGCTACACCTTC. Translated, it gives CASSKAGDIYGYTF.

V usage is TRBV2 and J usage is TRBJ2-6, with no clear D. V was clipped by 6 bases and J by 0 bases, with 12 bases between them. Germline CDR1 is SNHLY and CDR2 is FYNNEI. The CDR3 covers 16 residues. CDR3 nucleotide sequence: TGTGCCAGCAGGGTGGTCAGTCCCTCTGGGGCCAACGTCCTGACTTTC. As protein: CASRVVSPSGANVLTF.

A few counts support this clone. The chain has TRBV14 and TRBJ1-3, with unresolved D. CDR3 size: 15 residues. V was trimmed by 1 base and J by 0 bases, leaving 7 bases between them. From germline, CDR1 is SGHDN and CDR2 FVKESK. CDR3 sequence reads: CASSQGILSGNTIYF. The CDR3 DNA reads as TGTGCCAGCAGCCAAGGTATACTCTCTGGAAACACCATATATTTT.

In its sample, this clone was seen a few times. This chain connects TRBV2 to TRBJ2-2; D is unclear. The germline CDR1 and CDR2 sequences are SNHLY and FYNNEI. This CDR3 is built from 13 residues. With 4 bases removed from V and 4 bases from J, the gap between germline ends came to 7 bases. CDR3 nucleotide sequence: TGTGCCAGCAGTGTGGAGCGCACCGGGGAGCTGTTTTTT. As protein: CASSVERTGELFF. The full variable domain, its missing parts supplied by reference TRBV2 and TRBJ2-2, is EPEVTQTPSHQVTQMGQEVILRCVPISNHLYFYWYRQILGQKVEFLVSFYNNEISEKSEIFDDQFSVERPDGSNFTLKIRSTKLEDSAMYFCASSVERTGELFFGEGSRLTVL.

The chain is built from TRBV11-1 and TRBJ2-3; possible D gene TRBD2, 5 bases. Between the trimmed V and J ends, which lost 3 bases and 5 bases, there was a span of 6 bases. The length of the CDR3 is 12 residues. Germline CDR1 is SGHAT and CDR2 is FQDESV (reference sequence). The CDR3 loop reads CASSFAGDTQYF. The CDR3 DNA reads TGTGCCAGCAGCTTTGCGGGAGATACGCAGTATTTT.

In DNA, the CDR3 is TGTGCCAGCAGCCGGGGACAGCCCTTTCAAGAGACCCAGTACTTC. Protein sequence: CASSRGQPFQETQYF. This sequence joins TRBV11-3 and TRBJ2-5; 7 bases match TRBD1. J was trimmed by 2 bases and V by 5 bases; bases with no gene match: 8. Germline lookup yields CDR1 SGHNT and CDR2 YENEEA. The CDR3 length is 15 residues.

This clone has a handful of counts. This sequence joins TRBV6-1 and TRBJ1-5; D ambiguous. V lost 7 bases, J lost 7 bases, and 14 bases lay in between. Per germline, CDR1 MNHNS and CDR2 SASEGT. This CDR3 spans 13 amino acids. CDR3: CASKGPWEQPQHF. The CDR3, as DNA: TGTGCCAGCAAGGGCCCGTGGGAACAGCCCCAGCATTTT.

This clone was observed a single time. This sequence joins TRBV11-2 and TRBJ2-3; a possible D gene is TRBD2 (6 bases). V was pared by 6 bases and J by 4 bases, with 14 bases between. Germline V lookup: CDR1 SGHAT, CDR2 FQNNGV. The CDR3 length is 14 residues. The CDR3 bases are TGTGCCAGCAGGCTCGGGGGACGGGCAGATACGCAGTATTTT. Translated, it gives CASRLGGRADTQYF.

This chain joins TRBV7-2 and TRBJ2-3; maybe TRBD2 (6 bases). This CDR3 region has 13 residues. The germline V and J ends were trimmed by 1 base and 11 bases, with 13 bases remaining between them. The germline gives CDR1 SGHTA, CDR2 FQGNSA. The CDR3 loop is CASSLGEGLGQYF. The CDR3 region has the DNA TGTGCCAGCAGCTTAGGTGAGGGACTTGGGCAGTATTTT.

The chain uses TRBV19 and TRBJ1-5, with a weak D call TRBD1 (5 bases). Trimming left V 3 bases short and J 6 bases short, with 12 bases between. CDR3 size: 14 residues. Germline V gene lookup returns CDR1 LNHDA and CDR2 SQIVND (reference sequence). CDR3 sequence (DNA): TGTGCCAGTAGTATGAGGGGAAAGGTTCAGCCCCAGCATTTT. It is translated as CASSMRGKVQPQHF.

The rearrangement uses TRBV28 and TRBJ2-3, with 8 bases fitting TRBD2. With V trimmed by 4 bases and J by 3 bases, 3 bases remained unmatched. This CDR3 comprises 14 residues. Germline CDR1 and CDR2: MDHEN and SYDVKM. The CDR3 loop is CASSYRGGTDTQYF. The CDR3 nucleotides read TGTGCCAGCAGTTATCGGGGGGGTACAGATACGCAGTATTTT.

This rearrangement joins TRBV7-2 to TRBJ1-1; TRBD1 might be the D (5 bases). The V and J ends lost 2 bases and 4 bases respectively, with 17 bases between them. The germline CDR1 and CDR2 sequences are SGHTA and FQGNSA. This CDR3 region has 16 residues. DNA for the CDR3: TGTGCCAGCAGCTTATATTCGGTTTCGGGGGGCACTGAAGCTTTCTTT. Translation: CASSLYSVSGGTEAFF.

The genes are TRBV28 and TRBJ1-1; D may be TRBD1 (5 bases). The length of the CDR3 is 14 residues. The V end was cut by 6 bases, the J end by 9 bases, with 20 bases between. CDR1 is MDHEN and CDR2 is SYDVKM in the germline V gene. The CDR3 loop is CASRLLTQGNQAFF. The CDR3 bases are TGTGCCAGCAGACTATTGACTCAGGGAAACCAAGCTTTCTTT.

The chain recombines TRBV28 with TRBJ1-4; TRBD1 is a possible D gene (6 bases). This CDR3 has 15 amino acids. Trimming pared 7 bases from V and 7 bases from J, leaving 19 bases between. From germline, CDR1 is MDHEN and CDR2 SYDVKM. CDR3 in DNA: TGTGCCAGCACAAACCTCCTCGGAGGGGGTGAAAAACTGTTTTTT. Translated: CASTNLLGGGEKLFF.

The chain couples TRBV6-1 to TRBJ1-2; D remains ambiguous. Trimming took off 0 bases at V and 8 bases at J, with 13 bases between the two ends. Germline CDR1 is MNHNS and CDR2 is SASEGT. CDR3 length equals 14 residues. CDR3 nucleotide sequence: TGTGCCAGCAGTGAAGCGCACGGGAAGGACGGCTACACCTTC. It yields the protein CASSEAHGKDGYTF.

This chain uses TRBV5-4 with TRBJ2-1; D remains ambiguous. Trimming removed 4 bases from V and 7 bases from J, with 15 bases in between. The CDR3 is 14 residues long. Germline-derived CDR1 and CDR2 are SGHNT and YYREEE (reference sequence). The CDR3 sequence: CASSPLPRRNEQFF. In DNA, the CDR3 is TGTGCCAGCAGCCCCCTGCCTAGGAGAAATGAGCAGTTCTTC.